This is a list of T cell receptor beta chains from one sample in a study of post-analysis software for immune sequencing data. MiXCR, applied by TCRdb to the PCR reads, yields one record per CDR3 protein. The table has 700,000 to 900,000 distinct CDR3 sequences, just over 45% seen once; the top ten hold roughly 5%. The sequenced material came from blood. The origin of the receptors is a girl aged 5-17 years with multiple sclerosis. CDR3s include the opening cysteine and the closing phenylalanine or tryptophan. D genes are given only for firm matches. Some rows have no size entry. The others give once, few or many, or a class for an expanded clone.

CDR3aa: CSVGGWGDEQFF
CDR3nt: TGCAGCGTTGGGGGTTGGGGGGATGAGCAGTTCTTC
v_gene: TRBV29-1
d_gene: -
j_gene: TRBJ2-1
abundance: -

CDR3aa: CASSPHRLERPYEQYF
CDR3nt: TGTGCCAGCAGCCCCCACCGTTTAGAGCGGCCCTACGAGCAGTACTTC
v_gene: TRBV6-2/TRBV6-3
d_gene: -
j_gene: TRBJ2-7
abundance: few

CDR3aa: CSARDDNSYGYTF
CDR3nt: TGCAGTGCTAGAGACGACAACAGCTATGGCTACACCTTC
v_gene: TRBV20-1
d_gene: -
j_gene: TRBJ1-2
abundance: -

CDR3aa: CASSSGPGWTDTQYF
CDR3nt: TGTGCCAGCAGCTCAGGGCCAGGGTGGACAGATACGCAGTATTTT
v_gene: TRBV7-2
d_gene: -
j_gene: TRBJ2-3
abundance: -

CDR3aa: CASSVTGGGTDTQYF
CDR3nt: TGTGCCAGCAGTGTTACGGGAGGGGGTACAGATACGCAGTATTTT
v_gene: TRBV2
d_gene: TRBD2
j_gene: TRBJ2-3
abundance: -

CDR3aa: CSAPREGGLAGANEQFF
CDR3nt: TGCAGCGCCCCCCGAGAAGGGGGACTAGCGGGGGCCAATGAGCAGTTCTTC
v_gene: TRBV29-1
d_gene: TRBD2
j_gene: TRBJ2-1
abundance: few

CDR3aa: CATSDRTRTYEQYF
CDR3nt: TGTGCCACCAGTGACCGGACTAGAACCTACGAGCAGTACTTC
v_gene: TRBV24-1
d_gene: TRBD2
j_gene: TRBJ2-7
abundance: -

CDR3aa: CASSEFPGDFYEQYF
CDR3nt: TGTGCCAGCAGTGAGTTCCCAGGGGATTTCTACGAGCAGTACTTC
v_gene: TRBV6-1
d_gene: -
j_gene: TRBJ2-7
abundance: -

CDR3aa: CSAGVILGTTYEQYF
CDR3nt: TGCAGTGCCGGAGTCATATTAGGAACCACCTACGAGCAGTACTTC
v_gene: TRBV20-1
d_gene: -
j_gene: TRBJ2-7
abundance: few

CDR3aa: CASSTSGGRNNEKLFF
CDR3nt: TGTGCCAGCAGCACTTCAGGGGGTAGAAATAATGAAAAACTGTTTTTT
v_gene: TRBV9
d_gene: TRBD1
j_gene: TRBJ1-4
abundance: -

CDR3aa: CASSLTRAAGEAFF
CDR3nt: TGTGCCAGCAGCCTGACCCGGGCGGCGGGTGAAGCTTTCTTT
v_gene: TRBV4-2
d_gene: -
j_gene: TRBJ1-1
abundance: few

CDR3aa: CSARDSKRPQDTQYF
CDR3nt: TGCAGTGCGAGAGACTCCAAAAGGCCCCAAGATACGCAGTATTTT
v_gene: TRBV20-1
d_gene: -
j_gene: TRBJ2-3
abundance: few

CDR3aa: CSVAGGAGADEQYF
CDR3nt: TGCAGCGTGGCAGGGGGCGCAGGGGCCGACGAGCAGTACTTC
v_gene: TRBV29-1
d_gene: TRBD1
j_gene: TRBJ2-7
abundance: -

CDR3aa: CATSRDIQDGYTF
CDR3nt: TGTGCCACCAGCAGAGATATCCAGGATGGCTACACCTTC
v_gene: TRBV15
d_gene: -
j_gene: TRBJ1-2
abundance: -

CDR3aa: CSASLEGGSYNEQFF
CDR3nt: TGCAGTGCTAGTTTGGAGGGGGGGTCCTACAATGAGCAGTTCTTC
v_gene: TRBV20-1
d_gene: -
j_gene: TRBJ2-1
abundance: -

CDR3aa: CASNERGSPQYF
CDR3nt: TGTGCCAGCAATGAACGGGGCTCCCCCCAGTACTTC
v_gene: TRBV12-3/TRBV12-4
d_gene: -
j_gene: TRBJ2-7
abundance: -

CDR3aa: CASSLGLVSGGYTF
CDR3nt: TGTGCCAGCAGTTTGGGGCTTGTCTCTGGGGGCTACACCTTC
v_gene: TRBV28
d_gene: -
j_gene: TRBJ1-2
abundance: few

CDR3aa: CATSTSSGGTSYNEQFF
CDR3nt: TGTGCCACCAGCACTTCTAGCGGGGGGACGTCCTACAATGAGCAGTTCTTC
v_gene: TRBV15
d_gene: TRBD2
j_gene: TRBJ2-1
abundance: -

CDR3aa: CSARPGFSTDTQYF
CDR3nt: TGCAGTGCTCGTCCGGGGTTCAGCACAGATACGCAGTATTTT
v_gene: TRBV20-1
d_gene: -
j_gene: TRBJ2-3
abundance: -

CDR3aa: CSAISGNSGANVLTF
CDR3nt: TGCAGTGCTATTTCAGGGAACTCTGGGGCCAACGTCCTGACTTTC
v_gene: TRBV20-1
d_gene: -
j_gene: TRBJ2-6
abundance: -

CDR3aa: CASSQSVSRTVGGYTF
CDR3nt: TGTGCCAGCAGTCAGAGTGTCTCCCGGACAGTAGGTGGCTACACCTTC
v_gene: TRBV28
d_gene: -
j_gene: TRBJ1-2
abundance: -

CDR3aa: CASSLGGGTVSNEQFF
CDR3nt: TGTGCCAGCAGCTTGGGAGGAGGGACGGTATCGAATGAGCAGTTCTTC
v_gene: TRBV5-5
d_gene: -
j_gene: TRBJ2-1
abundance: once

CDR3aa: CASSLHRQGDEQFF
CDR3nt: TGTGCCAGCAGTTTACATCGGCAGGGCGATGAGCAGTTCTTC
v_gene: TRBV25-1
d_gene: -
j_gene: TRBJ2-1
abundance: -

CDR3aa: CASSQDRLAADTQYF
CDR3nt: TGCGCCAGCAGCCAAGATCGGCTAGCGGCAGATACGCAGTATTTT
v_gene: TRBV4-3
d_gene: TRBD2
j_gene: TRBJ2-3
abundance: -

CDR3aa: CASSSSGKGNEQFF
CDR3nt: TGTGCTAGCAGCTCTAGCGGGAAAGGCAATGAGCAGTTCTTC
v_gene: TRBV7-7
d_gene: TRBD2
j_gene: TRBJ2-1
abundance: -

CDR3aa: CASRALADTQYF
CDR3nt: TGTGCCAGCAGGGCCTTGGCAGATACGCAGTATTTT
v_gene: TRBV7-2
d_gene: -
j_gene: TRBJ2-3
abundance: -

CDR3aa: CASSERRQAYEQYF
CDR3nt: TGTGCCAGCAGTGAAAGGAGACAGGCCTACGAGCAGTACTTC
v_gene: TRBV6-1
d_gene: -
j_gene: TRBJ2-7
abundance: -

CDR3aa: CASSFEYQETQYF
CDR3nt: TGTGCCAGCAGTTTCGAGTACCAAGAGACCCAGTACTTC
v_gene: TRBV12-3/TRBV12-4
d_gene: -
j_gene: TRBJ2-5
abundance: few

CDR3aa: CASSLRLAAAYNEQFF
CDR3nt: TGTGCCAGCAGCTTGAGGCTAGCGGCTGCCTACAATGAGCAGTTCTTC
v_gene: TRBV7-9
d_gene: TRBD2
j_gene: TRBJ2-1
abundance: -

CDR3aa: CASSPRTSGRGNEQFF
CDR3nt: TGTGCCAGCAGTCCTCGGACTAGCGGGAGGGGGAATGAGCAGTTCTTC
v_gene: TRBV27
d_gene: TRBD2
j_gene: TRBJ2-1
abundance: -

CDR3aa: CGIPSTGWEQYF
CDR3nt: TGCGGGATCCCCTCCACCGGATGGGAGCAGTACTTC
v_gene: TRBV30
d_gene: -
j_gene: TRBJ2-7
abundance: -

CDR3aa: CASSPMGGTSIGVQFF
CDR3nt: TGTGCCAGCAGCCCAATGGGAGGGACTAGCATTGGGGTGCAGTTCTTC
v_gene: TRBV9
d_gene: TRBD2
j_gene: TRBJ2-1
abundance: -

CDR3aa: CSARAGMRGNEQFF
CDR3nt: TGCAGTGCTAGGGCGGGAATGAGGGGGAATGAGCAGTTCTTC
v_gene: TRBV20-1
d_gene: -
j_gene: TRBJ2-1
abundance: -

CDR3aa: CASSQDGQPEQFF
CDR3nt: TGTGCCAGCAGCCAAGATGGGCAGCCTGAGCAGTTCTTC
v_gene: TRBV4-2
d_gene: -
j_gene: TRBJ2-1
abundance: -

CDR3aa: CASSSRAWVDEQYF
CDR3nt: TGTGCCAGCAGCTCCCGGGCGTGGGTCGATGAGCAGTACTTC
v_gene: TRBV7-6
d_gene: -
j_gene: TRBJ2-7
abundance: -

CDR3aa: CASSLSGLAVGTDTQYF
CDR3nt: TGTGCCAGCAGTTTATCCGGACTAGCGGTGGGCACAGATACGCAGTATTTT
v_gene: TRBV12-3/TRBV12-4
d_gene: TRBD2
j_gene: TRBJ2-3
abundance: -

CDR3aa: CASSLGLKSYEQYF
CDR3nt: TGTGCCAGCAGTTTAGGATTGAAGAGTTACGAGCAGTACTTC
v_gene: TRBV12-3/TRBV12-4
d_gene: -
j_gene: TRBJ2-7
abundance: few

CDR3aa: CSARAGQGGYGYTF
CDR3nt: TGCAGTGCTAGAGCTGGACAGGGAGGCTATGGCTACACCTTC
v_gene: TRBV20-1
d_gene: TRBD1
j_gene: TRBJ1-2
abundance: -

CDR3aa: CASSPGHEQFF
CDR3nt: TGTGCCAGCAGTCCCGGCCATGAGCAGTTCTTC
v_gene: TRBV6-5
d_gene: -
j_gene: TRBJ2-1
abundance: -

CDR3aa: CASSLTGYDEQFF
CDR3nt: TGTGCCAGCAGCTTGACAGGTTACGATGAGCAGTTCTTC
v_gene: TRBV7-2
d_gene: -
j_gene: TRBJ2-1
abundance: few

CDR3aa: CASGSGLTSGSHEQYF
CDR3nt: TGTGCCAGCGGTTCGGGGCTTACTAGCGGGAGTCACGAGCAGTACTTC
v_gene: TRBV6-4
d_gene: TRBD2
j_gene: TRBJ2-7
abundance: few

CDR3aa: CASSGGLARSSYEQYF
CDR3nt: TGTGCCAGCAGCGGCGGCCTAGCTAGGAGCTCCTACGAGCAGTACTTC
v_gene: TRBV28
d_gene: -
j_gene: TRBJ2-7
abundance: -